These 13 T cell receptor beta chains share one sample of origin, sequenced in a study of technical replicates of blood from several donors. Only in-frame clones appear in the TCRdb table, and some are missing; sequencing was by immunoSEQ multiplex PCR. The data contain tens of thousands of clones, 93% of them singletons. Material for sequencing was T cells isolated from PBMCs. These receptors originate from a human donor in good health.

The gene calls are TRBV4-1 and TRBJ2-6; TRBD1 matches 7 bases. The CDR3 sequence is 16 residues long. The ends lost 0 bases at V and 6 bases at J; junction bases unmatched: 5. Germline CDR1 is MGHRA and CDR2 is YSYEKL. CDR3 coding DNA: TGCGCCAGCAGCCAAGATAGACAGGGTCTGGCCAACGTCCTGACTTTC. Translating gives CASSQDRQGLANVLTF.

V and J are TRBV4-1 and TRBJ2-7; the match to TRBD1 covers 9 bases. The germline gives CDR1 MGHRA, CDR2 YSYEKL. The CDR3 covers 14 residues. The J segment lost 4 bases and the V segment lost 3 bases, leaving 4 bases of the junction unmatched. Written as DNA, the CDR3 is TGCGCCAGCAGCCAGGGGACAGGGACGTACGAGCAGTACTTC. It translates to CASSQGTGTYEQYF.

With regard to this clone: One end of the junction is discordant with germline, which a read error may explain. The CDR3 DNA sequence: TGTGCCAGCAGCATAGCGGGACAGGGGGTCGTTAGGACTGAAGCTTTCTTT. It is translated as CASSIAGQGVVRTEAFF. The chain uses TRBV7-8 and TRBJ1-1; 11 nucleotides match TRBD1. This CDR3 is built from 17 residues. Germline CDR1 and CDR2: SGHVS and FQNEAQ.

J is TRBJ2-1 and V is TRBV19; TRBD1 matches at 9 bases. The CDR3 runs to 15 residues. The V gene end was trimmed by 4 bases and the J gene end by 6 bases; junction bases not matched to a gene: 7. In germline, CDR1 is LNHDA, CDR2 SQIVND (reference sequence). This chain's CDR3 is CASSNPGTGFNEQFF. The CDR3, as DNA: TGTGCCAGTAGTAACCCCGGGACAGGGTTCAATGAGCAGTTCTTC.

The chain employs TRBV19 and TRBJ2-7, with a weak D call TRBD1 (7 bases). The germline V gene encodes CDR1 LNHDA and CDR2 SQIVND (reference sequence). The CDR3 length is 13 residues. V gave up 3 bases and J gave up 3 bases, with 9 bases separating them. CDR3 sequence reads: CASSIRGVYEQYF. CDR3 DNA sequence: TGTGCCAGTAGTATCAGGGGGGTCTACGAGCAGTACTTC.

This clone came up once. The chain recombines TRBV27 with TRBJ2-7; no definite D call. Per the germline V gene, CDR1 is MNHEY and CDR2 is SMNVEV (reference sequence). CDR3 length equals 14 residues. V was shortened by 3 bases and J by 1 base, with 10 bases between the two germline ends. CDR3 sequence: CASSFGLSSYEQYF. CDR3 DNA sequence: TGTGCCAGCAGTTTCGGTCTCTCGTCCTACGAGCAGTACTTC.

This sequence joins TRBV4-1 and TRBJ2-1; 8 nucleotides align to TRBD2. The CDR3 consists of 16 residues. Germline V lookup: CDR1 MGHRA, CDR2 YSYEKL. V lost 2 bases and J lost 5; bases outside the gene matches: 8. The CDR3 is CASSQKVGGGNNEQFF. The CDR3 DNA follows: TGCGCCAGCAGCCAAAAAGTTGGCGGGGGGAACAATGAGCAGTTCTTC.

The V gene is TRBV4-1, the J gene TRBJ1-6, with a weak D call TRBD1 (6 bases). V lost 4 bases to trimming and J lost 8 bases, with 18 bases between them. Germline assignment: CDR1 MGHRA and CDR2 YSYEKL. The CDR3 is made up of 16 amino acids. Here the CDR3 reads CASSLGGGIRDSPLHF. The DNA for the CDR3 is TGCGCCAGCAGCCTAGGGGGGGGAATCAGGGATTCACCCCTCCACTTT.

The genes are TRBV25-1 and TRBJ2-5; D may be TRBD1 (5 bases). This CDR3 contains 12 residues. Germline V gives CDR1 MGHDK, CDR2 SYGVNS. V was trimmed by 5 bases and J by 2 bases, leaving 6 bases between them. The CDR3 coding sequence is TGTGCCAGCAGTCCAGGGCAAGAGACCCAGTACTTC. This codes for CASSPGQETQYF. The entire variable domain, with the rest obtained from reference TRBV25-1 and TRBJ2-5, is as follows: EADIYQTPRYLVIGTGKKITLECSQTMGHDKMYWYQQDPGMELHLIHYSYGVNSTEKGDLSSESTVSRIRTEHFPLTLESARPSHTSQYLCASSPGQETQYFGPGTRLLVL.

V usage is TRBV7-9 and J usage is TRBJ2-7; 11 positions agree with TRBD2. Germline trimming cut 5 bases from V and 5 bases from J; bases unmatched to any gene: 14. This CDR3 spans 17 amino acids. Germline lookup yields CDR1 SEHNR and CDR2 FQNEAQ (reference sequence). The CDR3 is CASSTRQPGLAVHEQYF. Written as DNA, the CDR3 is TGTGCCAGCAGCACCCGCCAACCGGGACTAGCGGTCCACGAGCAGTACTTC. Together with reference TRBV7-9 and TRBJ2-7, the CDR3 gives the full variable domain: DTGVSQNPRHKITKRGQNVTFRCDPISEHNRLYWYRQTLGQGPEFLTYFQNEAQLEKSRLLSDRFSAERPKGSFSTLEIQRTEQGDSAMYLCASSTRQPGLAVHEQYFGPGTRLTVT.

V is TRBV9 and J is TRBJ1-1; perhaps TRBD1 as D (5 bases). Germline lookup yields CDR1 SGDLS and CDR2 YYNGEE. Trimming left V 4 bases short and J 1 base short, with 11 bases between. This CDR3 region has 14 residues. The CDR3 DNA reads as TGTGCCAGCAGCATTAGTACAGGGAACACTGAAGCTTTCTTT. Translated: CASSISTGNTEAFF.

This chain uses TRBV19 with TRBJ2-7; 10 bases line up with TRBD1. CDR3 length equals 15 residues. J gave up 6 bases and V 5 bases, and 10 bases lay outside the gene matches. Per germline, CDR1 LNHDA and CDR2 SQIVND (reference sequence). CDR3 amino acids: CASSVSGQGFVEQYF. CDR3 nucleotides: TGTGCCAGTAGTGTCTCGGGACAGGGGTTTGTCGAGCAGTACTTC.

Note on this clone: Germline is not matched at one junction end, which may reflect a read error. CDR3 region: CASREVGLAPGELFF. CDR3 nucleotides: TGTGCCAGCAGGGAAGTGGGACTAGCCCCCGGGGAGCTGTTTTTT. The chain is built from TRBV6-1 and TRBJ2-2; TRBD2 matches 9 bases. The V gene's germline CDR1 is MNHNS and CDR2 SASEGT. This CDR3 region has 15 residues.